Below are 22 T cell receptor beta chains sequenced from a single sample in a study of blood T cell repertoires in COVID-19. Libraries were prepared by immunoSEQ multiplex PCR; TCRdb keeps only in-frame clonotypes and omits some of them. The sample consists of about 220,000 clones, around 80% of them appearing once. Material: peripheral blood. These receptors were collected from a woman aged 65 to 85 with acute or convalescent COVID-19.

This chain joins TRBV19 and TRBJ2-7; 11 bases are shared with TRBD2. This CDR3 comprises 16 residues. CDR1 and CDR2 (germline): LNHDA, SQIVND (reference sequence). V lost 4 bases to trimming and J lost 2 bases; unmatched junction nucleotides: 7. Written as DNA, the CDR3 is TGTGCCAGTAGTACATGGACTAGCGGGCATCCCTACGAGCAGTACTTC. Amino acid sequence: CASSTWTSGHPYEQYF.

The genes are TRBV11-3 and TRBJ2-3; D gene unclear. The V gene lost 3 bases and the J gene lost 6 bases, with 4 bases spanning the gap. Germline V gene data show CDR1 as SGHNT and CDR2 as YENEEA. This CDR3 is built from 11 residues. CDR3 sequence (DNA): TGTGCCAGCAGCTTCGGGGATACGCAGTATTTT. Translated: CASSFGDTQYF.

V is TRBV30 and J is TRBJ1-2; 7 bases fit TRBD1. V gave up 4 bases and J gave up 8 bases; unmatched junction bases: 4. Germline CDR1 is GTSNPN and CDR2 is SVGIG (reference sequence). This CDR3 is built from 11 residues. The CDR3 nucleotides are TGTGCCTGGACCGACAGGGTCGGCTACACCTTC. Amino acids: CAWTDRVGYTF.

This rearrangement joins TRBV18 to TRBJ1-2; 7 bases agree with TRBD1. The J segment lost 4 bases and the V segment lost 4 bases, leaving 12 bases of the junction unmatched. The germline CDR1 and CDR2 sequences are KGHSH and LQKENI. This CDR3 contains 16 residues. CDR3 sequence (DNA): TGTGCCAGCTCACTGGACAGGCGTAGTTTAGGCTATGGCTACACCTTC. Translated, it gives CASSLDRRSLGYGYTF.

The chain combines TRBV5-1 with TRBJ1-1, with a possible D match to TRBD1 (6 bases). Trimming removed 4 bases from V and 4 bases from J, with 20 bases in between. Germline lookup yields CDR1 SGHRS and CDR2 YFSETQ. This CDR3 is built from 16 residues. This chain's CDR3 is CASSTGQTFTGTEAFF. The CDR3 DNA reads as TGCGCCAGCAGCACCGGACAGACTTTTACAGGCACTGAAGCTTTCTTT.

The chain is built from TRBV16 and TRBJ2-1; perhaps TRBD2 as D (7 bases). V gave up 0 bases and J gave up 5 bases, with 11 bases separating them. There are 15 residues in the CDR3. The germline CDR1 and CDR2 sequences are KGHSY and FQNENV. The CDR3 DNA reads as TGTGCCAGCAGCCAATCAAGGGGGGGGCACAATGAGCAGTTCTTC. Amino acid sequence: CASSQSRGGHNEQFF.

The chain links TRBV27 to TRBJ2-3, with D possibly matching TRBD1 (6 bases). With 5 bases removed from V and 7 bases from J, the gap between germline ends came to 10 bases. CDR1 and CDR2 (germline): MNHEY, SMNVEV (reference sequence). This CDR3 has 12 residues. CDR3 bases: TGTGCCAGCAGTACCAGGGGAAATACGCAGTATTTT. Amino acid sequence: CASSTRGNTQYF.

In its sample, this clone was seen a few times. The V gene is TRBV4-2, the J gene TRBJ1-6; no reliable D call. In germline, CDR1 is LGHNA, CDR2 YNFKEQ. The CDR3 spans 13 residues. Trimming cost V 5 bases and J 9 bases, with 11 bases left between them. CDR3 residues: CASSRLRSSPLHF. As DNA, the CDR3 is TGTGCCAGCAGCAGACTGCGGAGTTCACCCCTCCACTTT.

J is TRBJ2-5 and V is TRBV12-3 or TRBV12-4; maybe TRBD2 (5 bases). The CDR3 has 13 residues. The V and J ends lost 0 bases and 5 bases respectively, with 7 bases between them. CDR3 residues: CASSLADFETQYF. As DNA, the CDR3 is TGTGCCAGCAGTTTAGCGGACTTTGAGACCCAGTACTTC.

This sequence joins TRBV30 and TRBJ2-5; 7 nucleotides align to TRBD2. The CDR3 runs to 14 residues. J was trimmed by 2 bases and V by 0 bases; bases with no gene match: 3. The germline gives CDR1 GTSNPN, CDR2 SVGIG (reference sequence). Here the CDR3 reads CAWSVGGGQETQYF. CDR3 nucleotides: TGTGCCTGGAGTGTTGGGGGGGGGCAAGAGACCCAGTACTTC.

The rearrangement joins TRBV6-5 to TRBJ1-2; D is possibly TRBD1 (6 bases). Germline V lookup: CDR1 MNHEY, CDR2 SVGAGI. The CDR3 runs 14 residues. V was clipped by 7 bases and J by 4 bases, with 16 bases between them. The CDR3 loop reads CASMKAGERYGYTF. In DNA, the CDR3 is TGTGCCAGCATGAAGGCAGGGGAACGCTATGGCTACACCTTC.

The CDR3 DNA follows: TGTGCCAGCAATTTGGCTGGACAGGGTGGGTTCAATGAGCAGTTCTTC. It encodes CASNLAGQGGFNEQFF. V usage is TRBV6-6 and J usage is TRBJ2-1, with TRBD1 matching 8 bases. This CDR3 has 16 amino acids. Germline V gene data show CDR1 as MNHNY and CDR2 as SVGAGI (reference sequence). V was clipped by 7 bases and J by 6 bases; unmatched bases: 14.

The rearrangement links TRBV5-1 to TRBJ2-3; 12 nucleotides match TRBD2. The CDR3 has 16 residues. V lost 7 bases, J lost 4 bases, and 10 bases stayed unmatched. From germline, CDR1 is SGHRS and CDR2 YFSETQ. CDR3 loop: CASRGLAGPLPDTQYF. Here the CDR3 DNA reads TGCGCCAGCCGTGGACTAGCGGGGCCGCTGCCAGATACGCAGTATTTT.

This rearrangement joins TRBV7-8 to TRBJ2-7; D gene uncertain. Trimming took 5 bases from V and 3 from J, leaving 17 bases between them. CDR1 SGHVS and CDR2 FQNEAQ come from the germline V gene. This CDR3 is 15 amino acids long. The CDR3 DNA follows: TGTGCCAGCAGCCCATTAGGCCTAGATGGCTACGAGCAGTACTTC. Its translation: CASSPLGLDGYEQYF.

This clone was found once. This sequence joins TRBV27 and TRBJ1-6, with TRBD1 identical over 8 bases. The V gene's germline CDR1 is MNHEY and CDR2 SMNVEV (reference sequence). The CDR3 consists of 14 residues. V shed 8 bases and J 9 bases; nucleotides not matched to a gene: 9. CDR3 DNA: TGTGCCAGCGGTACCCGGACAGGGAGTTCACCCCTCCACTTT. This codes for CASGTRTGSSPLHF.

This clone occurred many times. V is TRBV3-1 (or the pseudogene TRBV3-2) and J is TRBJ1-4; D is unclear. V was cut by 4 bases and J by 5 bases, with 14 bases left in between. This CDR3 contains 15 residues. Germline values: CDR1 LGHDT, CDR2 YNNKEL (reference sequence). This chain's CDR3 is CASSRTQDSNEKLFF. CDR3 in DNA: TGTGCCAGCAGCCGGACGCAGGACTCGAATGAAAAACTGTTTTTT.

This clone was counted only a few times. The CDR3 region is CASSPLTSGGYEQYF. The CDR3 DNA reads as TGTGCCAGCAGCCCACTGACTAGCGGGGGCTACGAGCAGTACTTC. V is TRBV27 and J is TRBJ2-7; TRBD2 aligns across 12 bases. CDR3 size: 15 residues. Trimming removed 6 bases from V and 3 bases from J; junction bases left unmatched: 6. The germline V gene encodes CDR1 MNHEY and CDR2 SMNVEV (reference sequence).

CDR3 nucleotides: TGTGCCAGCTCACCGGCAGGGGAAGGCTACACCTTC. It codes for CASSPAGEGYTF. V and J are TRBV18 and TRBJ1-2; maybe TRBD1 (6 bases). Trimming took off 3 bases at V and 8 bases at J, with 10 bases between the two ends. Looked up from germline, CDR1 is KGHSH and CDR2 is LQKENI. The CDR3 covers 12 residues.

CDR3 in DNA: TGTGCCAGCAGCAACGGGGGGGTGGCCTCCTACGAGCAGTACTTC. Residues: CASSNGGVASYEQYF. The chain carries TRBV7-2 and TRBJ2-7, with 8 positions matching TRBD2. This CDR3 region has 15 residues. Germline CDR1 and CDR2: SGHTA and FQGNSA. The ends lost 5 bases at V and 0 bases at J; junction bases unmatched: 6.

The chain links TRBV30 to TRBJ2-2; 9 nucleotides align to TRBD2. The CDR3 contains 16 residues. Germline-derived CDR1 and CDR2 are GTSNPN and SVGIG (reference sequence). V lost 8 bases and J lost 7; bases outside the gene matches: 17. The CDR3 protein is CARRERGLAGIGELFF. The DNA for the CDR3 is TGTGCCCGCCGGGAGCGGGGGCTAGCGGGGATCGGGGAGCTGTTTTTT.

V and J are TRBV18 and TRBJ2-3, with D unclear. Germline V gene sequence: CDR1 KGHSH, CDR2 LQKENI. CDR3 length equals 15 residues. V lost 3 bases to trimming and J lost 0 bases, with 10 bases between them. CDR3 in amino acids: CASSPVRISTDTQYF. The CDR3 region has the DNA TGTGCCAGCTCACCTGTGAGAATTAGCACAGATACGCAGTATTTT. Using reference TRBV18 and TRBJ2-3 for the parts outside the CDR3, the full variable domain is NAGVMQNPRHLVRRRGQEARLRCSPMKGHSHVYWYRQLPEEGLKFMVYLQKENIIDESGMPKERFSAEFPKEGPSILRIQQVVRGDSAAYFCASSPVRISTDTQYFGPGTRLTVL.

The V gene is TRBV15, the J gene TRBJ2-5; D may be TRBD2 (6 bases). CDR1 is LNHNV and CDR2 is YYDKDF in the germline V gene (reference sequence). The CDR3 extends over 16 amino acids. With 0 bases removed from V and 5 bases from J, the gap between germline ends came to 16 bases. The CDR3 loop is CATSREWRGGRETQYF. CDR3 sequence (DNA): TGTGCCACCAGCAGAGAGTGGAGGGGAGGACGGGAGACCCAGTACTTC.